This record looks at one T cell receptor beta chain sequence and its context. This entry belongs to a study of siplizumab effects on memory and regulatory T cells. Sequenced by immunoSEQ multiplex PCR; TCRdb stores in-frame clones only, minus some. Of over 100,000 clones in the sample, over 90% were seen once. Germline assignment: CDR1 MNHNS and CDR2 SASEGT. The CDR3 is 12 amino acids. V was cut by 7 bases and J by 8 bases, with 13 bases left in between. The chain is built from TRBV6-1 and TRBJ2-3; the D is unclear. This TCR was sampled from a human donor in good health. Sequencing was performed on Tregs sorted from blood. The CDR3 coding sequence is TGTGCCAGCACCCACACCGCCGGTACGCAGTATTTT. Translating it yields CASTHTAGTQYF.